A selection of T cell receptor beta chains follows, all from one sample in a study of T-cell reconstitution after alpha-beta-depleted transplantation in children. Each CDR3 protein gets one entry after TCRdb re-called the PCR reads with MiXCR. The sample records just under 350,000 distinct CDR3 sequences, about 17% being singletons. Sequencing used PBMCs, mostly from graft donor cells, obtained 360 days after TCRalphabeta/CD19-depleted stem cell transplant. The receptors were sampled from a male patient between 2 and 10 years old who had a stem cell transplant for acute lymphoblastic leukemia, so the T cells may come from the graft donor. Each CDR3 is given with its conserved first and last residue. D genes are given only for firm matches. Clone size appears in some rows only: once, few, many, or a class for an expanded clone.

j_call | v_call | clone_size | d_call | cdr3_nt | cdr3_aa
TRBJ2-1 | TRBV27 | few | NA | TGTGCCAGCAGTTTAAGTCGACAATACAATGAGCAGTTCTTC | CASSLSRQYNEQFF
TRBJ1-2 | TRBV7-9 | many | TRBD1 | TGTGCCAGCAGCTTAGAAGACAGGGGCTATGGCTACACCTTC | CASSLEDRGYGYTF
TRBJ2-1 | TRBV4-2 | few | NA | TGTGCCAGCAGCCAAGAGGGACGTCTATTCAACAATGAGCAGTTCTTC | CASSQEGRLFNNEQFF
TRBJ1-2 | TRBV24-1 | NA | NA | TGTGCCACCACCAGGGCGCTGGCCTATGGCTACACCTTC | CATTRALAYGYTF
TRBJ2-2 | TRBV20-1 | few | TRBD1 | TGCAGTGCTAGACGATCAGGGGGTGCCGGGGAGCTGTTTTTT | CSARRSGGAGELFF
TRBJ2-3 | TRBV5-1 | few | NA | TGCGCCAGCAGCTTTGTTCTATCCGGGGCAGATACGCAGTATTTT | CASSFVLSGADTQYF
TRBJ1-6 | TRBV7-8 | NA | NA | TGTGCCAGCAGTGGTCTAGACGGGGATTCACCCCTCCACTTT | CASSGLDGDSPLHF
TRBJ2-5 | TRBV29-1 | NA | NA | TGCAGCGTTGAAGGGTTTCGCATCTTCGAATTTCAAGAGACCCAGTACTTC | CSVEGFRIFEFQETQYF
TRBJ2-7 | TRBV5-8 | NA | TRBD1 | TGTGCCAGCAGCTTGATCGACAGGGATGTGGGGGAGCAGTACTTC | CASSLIDRDVGEQYF
TRBJ2-3 | TRBV5-1 | many | NA | TGCGCCAGCAGCTTAAAAGATACGCAGTATTTT | CASSLKDTQYF
TRBJ2-1 | TRBV12-3/TRBV12-4 | few | NA | TGTGCCAGCAGTTACCCCCCTGGAGCCTACAATGAGCAGTTCTTC | CASSYPPGAYNEQFF
TRBJ1-4 | TRBV28 | few | NA | TGTGCCAGCATGGATGAAAAACTGTTTTTT | CASMDEKLFF
TRBJ2-3 | TRBV15 | NA | TRBD2 | TGTGCCACCAGCAGAGAATTGCGGGAGGGCACAGATACGCAGTATTTT | CATSRELREGTDTQYF
TRBJ2-1 | TRBV20-1 | NA | TRBD2 | TGCAGTGCTAGAAACCTGGGACTAGCGGGAAGCAATGAGCAGTTCTTC | CSARNLGLAGSNEQFF
TRBJ1-1 | TRBV6-2/TRBV6-3 | few | TRBD1 | TGTGCCAGCAGCCGGGGACAGCACTTGCTGAGCCCACCGATGAACACTGAAGCTTTCTTT | CASSRGQHLLSPPMNTEAFF
TRBJ2-3 | TRBV4-3 | few | NA | TGCGCCAGCAGCCATAAACTGCCGACCTTTCGCACAGATACGCAGTATTTT | CASSHKLPTFRTDTQYF
TRBJ2-7 | TRBV6-6 | NA | NA | TGTGCCAGCAGTTACCATAGATTGGGGCAGCAGTACTTC | CASSYHRLGQQYF
TRBJ2-7 | TRBV7-6 | few | NA | TGTGCCAGCAGCTTAGCGACTAGGGCCCGCGCCTACGAGCAGTACTTC | CASSLATRARAYEQYF
TRBJ2-1 | TRBV10-3 | NA | TRBD1 | TGTGCCATCACCTCGGACAGGGTGGGTGAGCAGTTCTTC | CAITSDRVGEQFF
TRBJ1-1 | TRBV29-1 | many | NA | TGCAGCGCAATCAGTGGGAAAACTGAAGCTTTCTTT | CSAISGKTEAFF
TRBJ2-7 | TRBV12-3/TRBV12-4 | many | TRBD1 | TGTGCCAGCACCTCGGCCGGACAGGGTCAACGCGAGCAGTACTTC | CASTSAGQGQREQYF
TRBJ2-5 | TRBV27 | few | TRBD2 | TGTGCCAGCAGTTCCCCCCCAGCGGGGGGCCAAGAGACCCAGTACTTC | CASSSPPAGGQETQYF
TRBJ2-5 | TRBV5-1 | NA | TRBD2 | TGCGCCAGCAGCGCATCTGGGACTAGCAGAGTCCAAGAGACCCAGTACTTC | CASSASGTSRVQETQYF
TRBJ2-7 | TRBV29-1 | few | NA | TGCAGCGCCGGGCTGACCTACGAGCAGTACTTC | CSAGLTYEQYF
TRBJ1-1 | TRBV5-1 | few | NA | TGCGCCAGCGGGAGGGGCAGGGGAACTGAAGCTTTCTTT | CASGRGRGTEAFF
TRBJ1-2 | TRBV10-1 | many | NA | TGCGCCAGCAAGGGGAAATTTCACTATGGCTACACCTTC | CASKGKFHYGYTF
TRBJ1-4 | TRBV12-2 | NA | NA | TGTGCAAGTCGCTTTCGACAGGGGTGGGAGTGTGAAAAACTGTTTTTT | CASRFRQGWECEKLFF
TRBJ2-7 | TRBV20-1 | few | NA | TGCAGTGCTAGAGATCTGGCAGCGTCGGTCTACGAGCAGTACTTC | CSARDLAASVYEQYF
TRBJ2-7 | TRBV6-2/TRBV6-3 | many | NA | TGTGCCAGCAGTTATTTTCAGAAGCTGGTTTACGAGCAGTACTTC | CASSYFQKLVYEQYF
TRBJ1-1 | TRBV5-1 | NA | NA | TGCGCCAGCAGCCCGGCCCAGCAGGGGAACACTGAAGCTTTCTTT | CASSPAQQGNTEAFF
TRBJ1-1 | TRBV18 | few | NA | TGTGCCAGCTCACCACCCGAAATCTACACTGAAGCTTTCTTT | CASSPPEIYTEAFF
TRBJ2-1 | TRBV28 | few | NA | TGTGCCAGCAGTTCCCCGTGGAATGAGCAGTTCTTC | CASSSPWNEQFF
TRBJ2-3 | TRBV28 | few | NA | TGTGCCAGCAGTTCCCCGCGGGGCACAGATACGCAGTATTTT | CASSSPRGTDTQYF
TRBJ2-5 | TRBV29-1 | many | TRBD2 | TGCAGCGCGGGGACTAGCGGAGAGACCCAGTACTTC | CSAGTSGETQYF
TRBJ1-5 | TRBV7-2 | many | TRBD1 | TGTGCCAGCAGCCCCCGGACAGGGGCTCAGCCCCAGCATTTT | CASSPRTGAQPQHF
TRBJ2-7 | TRBV28 | NA | TRBD2 | TGTGCCAGCAGCCTTCTGCGGGAGAGAGCCTACGAGCAGTACTTC | CASSLLRERAYEQYF
TRBJ2-7 | TRBV11-1 | NA | NA | TGTGCCAGCAGCTACGGACTGGGACTTAGCGGATCCCACTACGAGCAGTACTTC | CASSYGLGLSGSHYEQYF
TRBJ2-3 | TRBV9 | NA | NA | TGTGCCAGCAGCGTAGGGGCTAGCGGAGGGGGAGCAGATACGCAGTATTTT | CASSVGASGGGADTQYF
TRBJ1-2 | TRBV10-3 | NA | NA | TGTGCCATCAGTGAGAGGGAATCGAGCTATGGCTACACCTTC | CAISERESSYGYTF
TRBJ2-7 | TRBV6-2/TRBV6-3 | NA | NA | TGTGCCAGCAAGGCGAGGGACGAGCAGTACTTC | CASKARDEQYF
TRBJ2-3 | TRBV3-1 | few | NA | TGTGCCAGCAGCCAAGGGGCTACTGCCGGTACGCAGTATTTT | CASSQGATAGTQYF
TRBJ2-7 | TRBV5-1 | NA | NA | TGCGCCAGCAGCTCTCGACTCAGAAAAACCTACGAGCAGTACTTC | CASSSRLRKTYEQYF